Each of the 15 T cell receptor beta chains below was sequenced from the same sample in a study of T cell repertoires in cytomegalovirus infection. TCRdb redid the calling of the reads with MiXCR, one entry per CDR3 protein. The profile covers around 770,000 distinct CDR3 sequences, with around 29% appearing a single time and around 13% taken by the ten largest. These receptors' targets are unknown. The sample in question was cultured CD8+ T cells from PBMCs, obtained from culture after CMV antigen stimulation. The receptors shown here come from a human donor in good health (CMV status not recorded). Some clones in this sample may be carry-over from other donors' samples.

The CDR3 bases are TGCGCCAGCAGCTTGGCCGGGTACCTATCCGGGGAGCTGTTTTTT. It yields the protein CASSLAGYLSGELFF. The chain carries TRBV5-1 and TRBJ2-2, with D hard to call. Germline-derived CDR1 and CDR2 are SGHRS and YFSETQ. The CDR3 has 15 residues. V lost 0 bases to trimming and J lost 6 bases, with 12 bases between them.

The genes are TRBV4-1 and TRBJ2-7; TRBD1 is a possible D gene (6 bases). The CDR3 has 16 residues. Germline loops: CDR1 MGHRA, CDR2 YSYEKL. Trimming stripped 4 bases from V and 6 bases from J, with 22 bases between. CDR3 DNA sequence: TGCGCCAGCAGCCCGAGAGTGGACAGAGGCGTTGGCGAGCAGTACTTC. Protein: CASSPRVDRGVGEQYF.

The rearrangement joins TRBV28 to TRBJ1-6; unclear D gene. Germline assignment: CDR1 MDHEN and CDR2 SYDVKM. The V end lost 2 bases, the J end lost 18 bases, and 14 bases lay between the germline ends. The CDR3 length is 12 residues. The DNA for the CDR3 is TGTGCCAGCAGTTTAGCGACGACCCCGGGCCACTTT. This encodes CASSLATTPGHF.

V gene TRBV6-1 combines with J gene TRBJ1-3; D is uncertain. V was shortened by 5 bases and J by 0 bases, with 14 bases between the two germline ends. Germline values: CDR1 MNHNS, CDR2 SASEGT. The CDR3 runs to 16 residues. CDR3 nucleotide sequence: TGTGCCAGCAGTACGGAGGGCAGTTACTCTGGAAACACCATATATTTT. Its protein is CASSTEGSYSGNTIYF.

This clonotype has a count of ten or more. This chain uses TRBV7-2 with TRBJ1-1; 7 bases fit TRBD1. J lost 8 bases, V lost 5 bases, and 11 bases had no gene match. Germline CDR1 and CDR2: SGHTA and FQGNSA. The CDR3 length is 14 residues. As DNA, the CDR3 is TGTGCCAGCAGCCCCCTACCCGACAGGGAGGAAGCTTTCTTT. Protein: CASSPLPDREEAFF.

The V call is TRBV7-9, the J call TRBJ2-7; no definite D call. The germline gives CDR1 SEHNR, CDR2 FQNEAQ (reference sequence). The V gene lost 7 bases and the J gene lost 0 bases, with 7 bases spanning the gap. This CDR3 region has 12 residues. The CDR3 is CASTGASYEQYV. CDR3 in DNA: TGTGCCAGCACGGGTGCCTCCTACGAGCAGTACGTC.

This chain joins TRBV5-1 and TRBJ1-6; no firm D call. Deletions cut 3 bases from V and 8 bases from J, with 12 bases between. CDR3 length: 14 amino acids. Germline V gene lookup returns CDR1 SGHRS and CDR2 YFSETQ. CDR3 amino acids: CASSWEALDSPLHF. The CDR3, as DNA: TGCGCCAGCAGCTGGGAGGCGTTGGATTCACCCCTCCACTTT.

This chain connects TRBV27 to TRBJ2-1, with D unresolved. The germline gives CDR1 MNHEY, CDR2 SMNVEV (reference sequence). CDR3 length: 13 residues. Between the trimmed V and J ends, which lost 3 bases and 6 bases, there was a span of 9 bases. The CDR3 coding sequence is TGTGCCAGCAGTTTCGGACCAACCAATGAGCAGTTCTTC. It specifies CASSFGPTNEQFF.

The chain is built from TRBV6-1 and TRBJ1-6, with D possibly matching TRBD1 (6 bases). V was trimmed by 10 bases and J by 9 bases, leaving 16 bases between them. The CDR3 contains 13 residues. CDR1 is MNHNS and CDR2 is SASEGT in the germline V gene. DNA for the CDR3: TGTGCCACCATCCAGGGGAGATTTTCACCCCTCCACTTT. Translated: CATIQGRFSPLHF.

This clonotype was detected ten times or more. The V and J genes are TRBV7-6 and TRBJ1-4, with D perhaps TRBD1 (6 bases). This CDR3 region has 17 residues. Trimming took 5 bases from V and 8 from J, leaving 24 bases between them. Germline values: CDR1 SGHVS, CDR2 FNYEAQ. CDR3 bases: TGTGCCAGCAGCCCCGAGGGGGGGCGTCTGTTTCGGGAAAAACTGTTTTTT. Its protein is CASSPEGGRLFREKLFF.

This clonotype turned up a few times. J is TRBJ1-1 and V is TRBV5-1; D remains ambiguous. The CDR3 extends over 12 amino acids. Between the trimmed V and J ends, which lost 5 bases and 1 base, there was a span of 6 bases. The germline V gene encodes CDR1 SGHRS and CDR2 YFSETQ. The CDR3 sequence is CASRWENTEAFF. CDR3 DNA sequence: TGCGCCAGCAGATGGGAGAACACTGAAGCTTTCTTT. Full variable domain (rest looked up from reference TRBV5-1 and TRBJ1-1): KAGVTQTPRYLIKTRGQQVTLSCSPISGHRSVSWYQQTPGQGLQFLFEYFSETQRNKGNFPGRFSGRQFSNSRSEMNVSTLELGDSALYLCASRWENTEAFFGQGTRLTVV.

In this sample, this clonotype turned up many times. The chain combines TRBV7-6 with TRBJ1-1; D is unclear. V was pared by 3 bases and J by 5 bases, with 4 bases between. Germline V lookup: CDR1 SGHVS, CDR2 FNYEAQ. This CDR3 has 11 amino acids. For the CDR3, the DNA is TGTGCCAGCAGCTTCCCGACTGAAGCTTTCTTT. Its translation: CASSFPTEAFF.

In this sample, this clonotype turned up a few times. The chain recombines TRBV4-3 with TRBJ1-1; the D is unclear. The germline V gene has CDR1 LGHNA and CDR2 YSLEER. V was trimmed by 0 bases and J by 0 bases, leaving 17 bases between them. CDR3 size: 18 residues. The CDR3 loop reads CASSQDIVVAPMNTEAFF. The CDR3 nucleotides are TGCGCCAGCAGCCAAGATATTGTAGTGGCGCCGATGAACACTGAAGCTTTCTTT.

This clonotype was recorded many times. The J gene is TRBJ2-2, the V gene TRBV7-8; D ambiguous. Trimming removed 1 base from V and 9 bases from J, with 9 bases in between. This CDR3 region has 13 residues. The germline CDR1 and CDR2 sequences are SGHVS and FQNEAQ. In DNA, the CDR3 is TGTGCCAGCAGCTTAGTGCACATGCGGGAGCTGTTTTTT. Translation gives CASSLVHMRELFF.

J is TRBJ2-7 and V is TRBV6-1; tentative D call: TRBD2 (5 bases). The CDR3 consists of 15 residues. Germline V gives CDR1 MNHNS, CDR2 SASEGT. Trimming removed 0 bases at V and 5 bases at J, with 14 bases between. The CDR3 is CASSEAKASSDEQYF. The CDR3 DNA sequence: TGTGCCAGCAGTGAAGCAAAGGCTAGCAGCGACGAGCAGTACTTC.